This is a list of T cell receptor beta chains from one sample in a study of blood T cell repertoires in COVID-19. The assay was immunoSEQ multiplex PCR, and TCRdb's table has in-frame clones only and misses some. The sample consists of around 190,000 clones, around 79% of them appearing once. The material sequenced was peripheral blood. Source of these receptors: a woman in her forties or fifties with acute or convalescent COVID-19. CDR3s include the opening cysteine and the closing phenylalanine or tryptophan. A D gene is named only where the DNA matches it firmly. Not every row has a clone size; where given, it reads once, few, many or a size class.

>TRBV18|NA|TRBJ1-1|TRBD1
TGTGCCAGCTCACCACCATCCGACAGGGGGGAAGCTTTCTTT
CASSPPSDRGEAFF
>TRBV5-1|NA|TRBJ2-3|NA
TGCGCCAGCAGTTTGACTAGTATGAGTACAGATACGCAGTATTTT
CASSLTSMSTDTQYF
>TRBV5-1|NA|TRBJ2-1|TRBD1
TGCGCCAGCAGCTTGAGACAGGGGGCCTACAATGAGCAGTTCTTC
CASSLRQGAYNEQFF
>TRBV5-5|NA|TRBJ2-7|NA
TGTGCCAGCAGCTTGGCCTCTGGGGGCGAGGTGACCCCATACGAGCAGTACTTC
CASSLASGGEVTPYEQYF
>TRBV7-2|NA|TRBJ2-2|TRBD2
TGTGCCAGCAGCTTAGTCGGTAGCGGGCCCACCGGGGAGCTGTTTTTT
CASSLVGSGPTGELFF
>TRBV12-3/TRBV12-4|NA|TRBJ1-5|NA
TGTGCCAGCAGTCCCTTAAATCAGCCCCAGCATTTT
CASSPLNQPQHF
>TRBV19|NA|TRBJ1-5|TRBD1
TGTGCCAGTAGTCCCCAGGACAGGGGTGGCAATCAGCCCCAGCATTTT
CASSPQDRGGNQPQHF
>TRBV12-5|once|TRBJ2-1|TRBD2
TGTGCTAGTGCCCCGGGCGGGAGAAGGAATGAGCAGTTCTTC
CASAPGGRRNEQFF
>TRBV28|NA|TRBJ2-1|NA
TGTGCCAGCTCCACCCTTGGGGGGAACCCACGTGAGCAGTTCTTC
CASSTLGGNPREQFF
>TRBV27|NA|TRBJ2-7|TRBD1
TGTGCCAGCAGTCACGGGACAGGGGGGACCTACGAGCAGTACTTC
CASSHGTGGTYEQYF
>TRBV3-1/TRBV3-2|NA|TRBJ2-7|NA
TGTGCCAGCAGCCATGAGGGCATAGGGAGGTACTTC
CASSHEGIGRYF
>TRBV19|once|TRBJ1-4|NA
TGTGCCAGTAGTACCGACTTGAGGAGACTGTTTTTT
CASSTDLRRLFF
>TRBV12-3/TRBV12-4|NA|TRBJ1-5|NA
TGTGCCAGCAGTTTAGACACCCCCCAGCCCCAGCATTTT
CASSLDTPQPQHF
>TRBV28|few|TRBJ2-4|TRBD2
TGTGCCAGCCGGACTAGCGGAGCCAAAAACATTCAGTACTTC
CASRTSGAKNIQYF
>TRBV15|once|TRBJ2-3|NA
TGTGCCACCAGCAGAGAAGCGAGGGAGTACACAGATACGCAGTATTTT
CATSREAREYTDTQYF
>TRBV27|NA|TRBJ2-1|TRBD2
TGTGCCAGCAGTTCGACTAGCGGGGGGCCAACCAGACAGCACAATGAGCAGTTCTTC
CASSSTSGGPTRQHNEQFF
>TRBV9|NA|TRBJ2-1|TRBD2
TGTGCCAGCACAACGGGGGGGCTAGCGGGGGCCCCCCTCTCCTACAATGAGCAGTTCTTC
CASTTGGLAGAPLSYNEQFF
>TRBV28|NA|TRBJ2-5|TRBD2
TGTGCCAGCAATCGTCCTGGGGGGGTTCAAGAGACCCAGTACTTC
CASNRPGGVQETQYF
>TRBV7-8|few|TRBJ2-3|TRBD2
TGTGCCAGCAGCCCACGGACTAGCCGAGGGGATACGCAGTATTTT
CASSPRTSRGDTQYF
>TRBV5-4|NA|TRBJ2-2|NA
TGTGCCAGCAGCTTGGGAGCAGGGGTGAACACCGGGGAGCTGTTTTTT
CASSLGAGVNTGELFF
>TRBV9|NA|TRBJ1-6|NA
TGTGCCAGCAGCGCCGTTGACAGTAATTCACCCCTCCACTTT
CASSAVDSNSPLHF
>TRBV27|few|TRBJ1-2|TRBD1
TGTGCCAGCAGAAAGACAGGGAGCTATGGCTACACCTTC
CASRKTGSYGYTF
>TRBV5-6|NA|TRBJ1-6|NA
TGTGCCAGCAGCTGGGACACTGAGTCACCCCTCCACTTT
CASSWDTESPLHF
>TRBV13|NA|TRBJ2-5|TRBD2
TGTGCCAGCAGCACACAGGGTAGCGGGAATCGGGAGACCCAGTACTTC
CASSTQGSGNRETQYF
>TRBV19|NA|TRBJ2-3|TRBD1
TGTGCCAGTAGTATAGATTTCTTAACAGGGGGGAATACGCAGTATTTT
CASSIDFLTGGNTQYF
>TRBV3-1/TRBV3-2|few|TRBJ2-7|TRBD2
TGTGCCAGCAGCCAACGGATAGCGGGAGATGTATTCTACGAGCAGTACTTC
CASSQRIAGDVFYEQYF
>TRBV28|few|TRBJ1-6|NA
TGTGCCAGCAGTCCAGACACGGTATCACCCCTCCACTTT
CASSPDTVSPLHF
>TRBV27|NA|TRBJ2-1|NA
TGTGCCAGCAGTTCCGGGCCCCACCTTACAGGGAGCTCCTACAATGAGCAGTTCTTC
CASSSGPHLTGSSYNEQFF
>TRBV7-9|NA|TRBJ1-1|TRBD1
TGTGCCAGCAGCTTATATGGGACAGGGTCCCACACTGAAGCTTTCTTT
CASSLYGTGSHTEAFF
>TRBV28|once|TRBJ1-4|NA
TGTGCCACCTCGGGTGGGGGCAGAGGAACTAATGAAAAACTGTTTTTT
CATSGGGRGTNEKLFF
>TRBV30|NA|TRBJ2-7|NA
TGTGCCTGGAGTGAGCAGACAGTGGGCGCCTACGAGCAGTACTTC
CAWSEQTVGAYEQYF
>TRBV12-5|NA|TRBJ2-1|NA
TGTGCTAGTGGTTTGGCCCCTGGTACGGTGAATGAGCAGTTCTTC
CASGLAPGTVNEQFF
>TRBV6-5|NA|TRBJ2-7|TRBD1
TGTGCCAGCGGTTCGGACAGGGGGTACCACGAGCAGTACTTC
CASGSDRGYHEQYF
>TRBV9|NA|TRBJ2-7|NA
TGTGCCAGCAGCGTAGAGGGGCTCTACGAGCAGTACTTC
CASSVEGLYEQYF
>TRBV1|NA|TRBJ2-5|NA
TGCACCAGCAGCCAAGCTCCGGGGTGTGGAGAGACCCAGTACTTC
CTSSQAPGCGETQYF
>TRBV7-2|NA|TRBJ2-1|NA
TGTGCCAGCAGCTTAGGACAGGTGCCCTACAATGAGCAGTTCTTC
CASSLGQVPYNEQFF
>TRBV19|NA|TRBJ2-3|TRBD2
TGTGCCAGTAGTATAGTACGACTAGCGGACAAAGATACGCAGTATTTT
CASSIVRLADKDTQYF
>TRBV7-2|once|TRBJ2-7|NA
TGTGCCAGCAGCACGGACAGCACGTACGAGCAGTACTTC
CASSTDSTYEQYF
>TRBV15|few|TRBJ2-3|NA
TGTGCCACCAGCAGAGTAGGGGGGGAGGCAGATACGCAGTATTTT
CATSRVGGEADTQYF
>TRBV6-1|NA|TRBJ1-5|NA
TGTGCCAGCAGTGATCCGCAGGGGTCAAGGCCCCAGCATTTT
CASSDPQGSRPQHF
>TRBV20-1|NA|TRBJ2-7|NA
TGCAGTGCTAGAGATACGCGCGAGCAGTACTTC
CSARDTREQYF
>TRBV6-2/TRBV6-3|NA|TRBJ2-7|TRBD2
TGTGCCAGCAGTTACCCCTCTAGCGGGACCCCCTACGAGCAGTACTTC
CASSYPSSGTPYEQYF